This TCR beta chain was obtained from a study of blood T cell repertoires in COVID-19 (dated by TCRdb to the early 2020s). Context from the whole study: Samples covering the acute and convalescent phases of COVID-19 were provided by collaborators in the United States, Italy and Spain. The prospective study material was composed of cDNA or gDNA derived from T cells, B-cell-depleted T cells, or PBMCs. Subjects who had been exposed to COVID-19, were actively infected with it, or had recovered from it provided the deeply sampled blood TCRbeta repertoires that made up the dataset. A freely available public database, intended as a resource for researchers studying the immune response to SARS-CoV-2, is where the repertoires were released. Samples came from the ongoing ImmuneRACE study (first 160 participants) plus 1,254 subjects from 6 global collaborators. A de-identified subject ID, COVID-19 status, age in years and sex were almost always included in the sample metadata. HLA class I and class II types, where available, came from metadata supplied by the sample provider rather than from assay-based typing.

Each collaborating institution followed its own protocols to collect whole blood in K2EDTA tubes. For TCRbeta analysis, collaborators shipped samples in one of three forms: frozen whole blood, isolated PBMCs, or DNA extracted from either of those sample types. There are a few counts of this clone. No cognate antigen has been identified for it. Qualities for individual bases were not recorded, and no much larger clone is one base off. TCRbeta CDR3 regions were amplified from genomic DNA by means of the immunoSEQ Assay, a bias-controlled multiplex PCR. From the authors' description of their analysis: Within the assay, amplification of reference gene primers was used to estimate how many nucleated cells each sample contained. To quantify the absolute abundance of each unique TCRbeta CDR3 rearrangement, sequence reads were collapsed and filtered. For each sample, productive Simpson clonality was calculated as the square root of Simpson's diversity index across productive rearrangements. As stored in TCRdb, this immuneACCESS dataset retains in-frame rearrangements with V and J assigned. A fraction of the clones does not appear; measured against another copy, unresolved V genes explain less than half of the discrepancy, and the remainder lacks a known reason. V and J calls and clone size come straight from that table; D and trimming were deduced from the DNA. The sample has 180,000 or so clones on record, roughly 84% of them singletons. The ten largest clones represent about 5% of the sample.

General study outcomes and caveats: How much clinical and demographic metadata was included differed by source and by participant, and the metadata was provided uncurated.

What was sequenced was peripheral blood. The sequence came from a woman aged 80 or over with acute or convalescent COVID-19.

The CDR3 reads as follows: CASSSRTLASTGELFF. The DNA sequence is TGTGCCAGCAGCTCGCGGACACTAGCATCGACCGGGGAGCTGTTTTTT. This receptor chain uses TRBV9 and TRBJ2-2; TRBD2 might be the D gene, on 6 matching bases. From the cysteine through the phenylalanine, the CDR3 covers 16 amino acids. The sequence is cut down to CDR3 DNA, 48 bases in frame from base 1. According to the germline V gene, CDR1 reads SGDLS and CDR2 reads YYNGEE. V and J lose 4 bases and 5 bases, and a span of 18 bases separates them.